Only a few counts were recorded for the clone carrying this T cell receptor (beta chain). Trimming removed 7 bases from V and 4 bases from J, with 13 bases in between. The CDR3 loop spans 13 amino acids. A TCRbeta library incorporating unique molecular identifiers was prepared. TCRdb reprocessed the PCR reads with MiXCR, giving one entry per CDR3 protein. This sample has about 250,000 distinct CDR3 sequences, with 20% to 30% found just once. This entry comes from a study of T-cell reconstitution after alpha-beta-depleted transplantation in children. The genes are TRBV12-3 or TRBV12-4 and TRBJ1-2; D gene unclear. The material was PBMCs, mostly from graft donor cells, obtained 360 days after TCRalphabeta/CD19-depleted stem cell transplant. This sequence originates from a female patient between 2 and 15 years old who had a stem cell transplant for congenital amegakaryocytic thrombocytopenia, so the T cells may come from the graft donor. Here the CDR3 DNA reads TGTGCCAGCACGTTAAGAGGTATCTATGGCTACACCTTC. Encoded protein: CASTLRGIYGYTF.